These 19 T cell receptor beta chains came from one sample sequenced in a study of T cells after yellow fever vaccination (dated by TCRdb to the late 2010s). Per the publication, the treatment or condition label means: live attenuated yellow fever vaccine strain. Preparation of the library involved 5' RACE. Sequencing was performed on an Illumina HiSeq 2500. Clones were called with MiXCR by TCRdb after fastp trimmed the public reads at Q25, and only in-frame beta chains were retained. One record per CDR3 amino acid sequence lists the most common genes and DNA. This sample has 200,000 to 250,000 distinct CDR3 sequences in its table, and 6.9% of those were observed once. 0.85% of the sample lies in the top ten. Sequencing used CD4+ T cells sorted from PBMCs, obtained 15 days after the yellow fever booster vaccination. The receptors stem from a man aged 30 to 39 who received the YFV17D yellow fever vaccine.

This clonotype was seen repeatedly, ten times or more. This CDR3 is CASSPSGRTNEKLFF. For the CDR3, the DNA is TGTGCCAGCAGCCCGTCGGGACGAACTAATGAAAAACTGTTTTTT. The V gene is TRBV27, the J gene TRBJ1-4, with D possibly TRBD1 on 5 matching bases. V lost 6 bases and J 1 base, leaving 12 bases between the germline ends. From germline, CDR1 is MNHEY and CDR2 SMNVEV (reference sequence). This CDR3 comprises 15 residues. Variable domain in full (rest from reference TRBV27 and TRBJ1-4): EAQVTQNPRYLITVTGKKLTVTCSQNMNHEYMSWYRQDPGLGLRQIYYSMNVEVTDKGDVPEGYKVSRKEKRNFPLILESPSPNQTSLYFCASSPSGRTNEKLFFGSGTQLSVL.

This clonotype was found a few times. As DNA, the CDR3 is TGTGCCAGCAGTCAACGGGAAGCTTTCTTT. As protein: CASSQREAFF. J is TRBJ1-1 and V is TRBV28; unclear D gene. The CDR3 sequence is 10 residues long. CDR1 is MDHEN, CDR2 SYDVKM, per germline. Trimming stripped 5 bases from V and 8 bases from J, with 6 bases between.

This clonotype has just a few counts. The rearrangement uses TRBV29-1 and TRBJ2-5; D call uncertain. Looked up from germline, CDR1 is SQVTM and CDR2 is ANQGSEA. V lost 4 bases, J lost 0 bases, and 6 bases lay in between. The CDR3 has 12 residues. The DNA of the CDR3 is TGCAGCGTTGGTCCAGACCAAGAGACCCAGTACTTC. The encoded protein is CSVGPDQETQYF.

This clonotype showed up just a few times. The genes are TRBV5-5 and TRBJ2-5; D is unresolved. The ends were cut back, 2 bases at V and 5 bases at J, with 7 bases in the middle. Germline assignment: CDR1 SGHKS and CDR2 YYEKEE (reference sequence). The CDR3 extends over 12 amino acids. The CDR3 loop reads CASSFMGETQYF. The CDR3 bases are TGTGCCAGCAGCTTTATGGGGGAGACCCAGTACTTC.

This clonotype was observed a handful of times. The chain carries TRBV18 and TRBJ2-1; D call uncertain. This CDR3 spans 13 amino acids. CDR1 is KGHSH, CDR2 LQKENI, per germline. V was trimmed by 0 bases and J by 7 bases, leaving 7 bases between them. As DNA, the CDR3 is TGTGCCAGCTCACCACCCTCTAGAAATGAGCAGTTCTTC. Translated, it gives CASSPPSRNEQFF.

At least ten counts were recorded for this clonotype. The chain carries TRBV24-1 and TRBJ2-1; TRBD1 agrees at 11 bases. CDR3 length: 15 amino acids. Germline CDR1 is KGHDR and CDR2 is SFDVKD. Trimming at V came to 8 bases and at J to 6 bases, leaving 8 bases not matched to a gene. The CDR3 DNA reads as TGTGCCACCACTAGCGGACAGGGGGCCTCCAATGAGCAGTTCTTC. This codes for CATTSGQGASNEQFF.

This clonotype was observed at least ten times. CDR3 protein: CSVVGQGGYEQYF. The DNA of the CDR3 is TGCAGCGTAGTTGGACAGGGGGGGTACGAGCAGTACTTC. This chain uses TRBV29-1 with TRBJ2-7; TRBD1 aligns across 10 bases. This CDR3 is 13 amino acids long. The J segment lost 4 bases and the V segment lost 6 bases, leaving 6 bases of the junction unmatched. Per germline, CDR1 SQVTM and CDR2 ANQGSEA.

There are many counts of this clonotype. The chain links TRBV30 to TRBJ2-1; a possible D gene is TRBD1 (5 bases). Germline-derived CDR1 and CDR2 are GTSNPN and SVGIG (reference sequence). The CDR3 length is 11 residues. Trimming left V 0 bases short and J 12 bases short, with 9 bases between. Written as DNA, the CDR3 is TGTGCCTGGAGTGTTGACAGCTTGCAGTTCTTC. Translating it yields CAWSVDSLQFF.

The rearrangement joins TRBV5-1 to TRBJ2-3; 7 nucleotides agree with TRBD2. Looked up from germline, CDR1 is SGHRS and CDR2 is YFSETQ. The CDR3 sequence is 16 residues long. With 1 base clipped from V and 4 bases from J, the junction kept 9 bases outside the gene matches. The CDR3 loop is CASSLTPLAGADTQYF. The CDR3 region has the DNA TGCGCCAGCAGCTTGACCCCCCTTGCGGGAGCAGATACGCAGTATTTT. Complete variable domain (other parts from reference TRBV5-1 and TRBJ2-3): KAGVTQTPRYLIKTRGQQVTLSCSPISGHRSVSWYQQTPGQGLQFLFEYFSETQRNKGNFPGRFSGRQFSNSRSEMNVSTLELGDSALYLCASSLTPLAGADTQYFGPGTRLTVL.

This clonotype was detected many times. The gene calls are TRBV20-1 and TRBJ2-2, with D hard to call. Germline V lookup: CDR1 DFQATT, CDR2 SNEGSKA (reference sequence). Trimming removed 5 bases from V and 5 bases from J, with 9 bases in between. This CDR3 has 12 residues. CDR3 DNA: TGCAGTGCTTATTGGGGTACCGGGGAGCTGTTTTTT. Translating gives CSAYWGTGELFF.

This clonotype showed up just a few times. This chain uses TRBV7-9 with TRBJ1-4; D ambiguous. The CDR3 sequence is 15 residues long. Trimming pared 5 bases from V and 4 bases from J, leaving 14 bases between. Germline CDR1 and CDR2: SEHNR and FQNEAQ (reference sequence). The CDR3 spells CASSPTPRGNEKLFF. The CDR3 DNA follows: TGTGCCAGCAGCCCCACCCCTCGGGGTAATGAAAAACTGTTTTTT.

CDR3 region: CASSLAAWGGNEQFF. The CDR3 DNA reads TGTGCCAGCAGCTTAGCGGCCTGGGGCGGGAATGAGCAGTTCTTC. V is TRBV7-2 and J is TRBJ2-1; tentatively, D is TRBD1 or TRBD2 (5 bases each). The CDR3 is made up of 15 amino acids. In germline, CDR1 is SGHTA, CDR2 FQGNSA. V lost 0 bases and J 7 bases, leaving 13 bases between the germline ends. The variable domain in full, with the rest retrieved from reference TRBV7-2 and TRBJ2-1, is GAGVSQSPSNKVTEKGKDVELRCDPISGHTALYWYRQSLGQGLEFLIYFQGNSAPDKSGLPSDRFSAERTGGSVSTLTIQRTQQEDSAVYLCASSLAAWGGNEQFFGPGTRLTVL.

This clonotype is a singleton in its sample. This may be a read error: a much more frequent sequence differs by one nucleotide. The chain joins TRBV2 to TRBJ1-3, with a tentative D call TRBD1 (5 bases). The germline V gene has CDR1 SNHLY and CDR2 FYNNEI. V shed 6 bases and J shed 0 bases, with 12 bases lying between them. The CDR3 is 15 amino acids. CDR3 DNA sequence: TGTGCCAGCAGGGGAACAGGTCTCTCTGGAAACACCATATATTTT. It codes for CASRGTGLSGNTIYF. Looking up the rest from reference TRBV2 and TRBJ1-3 gives the full variable domain: EPEVTQTPSHQVTQMGQEVILRCVPISNHLYFYWYRQILGQKVEFLVSFYNNEISEKSEIFDDQFSVERPDGSNFTLKIRSTKLEDSAMYFCASRGTGLSGNTIYFGEGSWLTVV.

This clonotype occurred a few times. V is TRBV6-2 or TRBV6-3 and J is TRBJ2-5, with 8 positions matching TRBD2. The V gene end was trimmed by 6 bases and the J gene end by 4 bases; junction bases not matched to a gene: 4. Germline lookup yields CDR1 MNHEY and CDR2 SVGEGT. The CDR3 runs 13 residues. CDR3 coding DNA: TGTGCCAGCAGACCAACTAGCGGAGAGACCCAGTACTTC. Amino acids: CASRPTSGETQYF.

A few counts support this clonotype. The chain joins TRBV18 to TRBJ2-2, with TRBD2 matching 12 bases. Unmatched junction bases numbered 5, after V lost 2 bases and J lost 4 bases. This CDR3 is 17 amino acids long. The germline V gene encodes CDR1 KGHSH and CDR2 LQKENI. The CDR3 DNA reads TGTGCCAGCTCACCAGTCACTAGCGGGAGGTCCACCGGGGAGCTGTTTTTT. Translation: CASSPVTSGRSTGELFF.

The chain couples TRBV7-2 to TRBJ2-3; 8 nucleotides match TRBD1. The CDR3 is 12 amino acids. Losses at the gene ends were 5 bases for V and 8 bases for J; bases not matched to a gene: 3. CDR1 is SGHTA and CDR2 is FQGNSA in the germline V gene. CDR3 in amino acids: CASSPDRGTQYF. Here the CDR3 DNA reads TGTGCCAGCAGCCCCGACAGGGGTACGCAGTATTTT.

Comment on this clonotype: This may stem from a read error, because a much larger clone lies one nucleotide away. V and J are TRBV10-1 and TRBJ2-1; D is unresolved. CDR1 and CDR2 (germline): WNHNN, SYGVQD (reference sequence). CDR3 length: 13 amino acids. CDR3 nucleotide sequence: TGCGCCAGAAGTGAAGATCTGTTCAATGAGCAGTTCTTC. It encodes CARSEDLFNEQFF.

This chain uses TRBV7-9 with TRBJ2-4; D might be TRBD1 or TRBD2, each matching 5 bases. Trimming pared 4 bases from V and 8 bases from J, leaving 18 bases between. Germline V gene sequence: CDR1 SEHNR, CDR2 FQNEAQ (reference sequence). The CDR3 has 15 amino acids. The CDR3 DNA reads as TGTGCCAGCAGCTCGCTAGACTATACCAGGGACATTCAGTACTTC. This gives the protein CASSSLDYTRDIQYF.

This clonotype was seen a few times. This chain uses TRBV20-1 with TRBJ1-5; 9 bases line up with TRBD1. CDR1 DFQATT and CDR2 SNEGSKA come from the germline V gene (reference sequence). The CDR3 is 13 residues long. J was trimmed by 6 bases and V by 6 bases; bases with no gene match: 6. The CDR3 loop reads CSASQGAVQPQHF. The CDR3 DNA is TGCAGTGCATCACAGGGGGCAGTTCAGCCCCAGCATTTT.